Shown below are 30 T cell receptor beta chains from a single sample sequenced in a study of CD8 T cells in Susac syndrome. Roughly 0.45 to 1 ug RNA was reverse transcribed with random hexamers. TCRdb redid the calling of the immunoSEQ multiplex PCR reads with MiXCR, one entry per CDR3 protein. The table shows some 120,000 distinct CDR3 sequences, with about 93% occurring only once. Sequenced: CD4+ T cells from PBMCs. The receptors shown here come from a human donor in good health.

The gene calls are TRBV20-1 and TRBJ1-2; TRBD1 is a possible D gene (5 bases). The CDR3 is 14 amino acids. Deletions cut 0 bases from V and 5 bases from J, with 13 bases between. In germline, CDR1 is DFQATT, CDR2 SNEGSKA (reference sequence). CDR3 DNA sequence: TGCAGTGCTAGAGACGGCGAGGGGTTGTATGGCTACACCTTC. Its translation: CSARDGEGLYGYTF.

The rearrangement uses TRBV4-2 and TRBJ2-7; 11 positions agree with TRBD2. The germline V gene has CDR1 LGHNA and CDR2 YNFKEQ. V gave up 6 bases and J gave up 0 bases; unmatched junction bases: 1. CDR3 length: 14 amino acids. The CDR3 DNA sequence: TGTGCCAGCAGGACTAGCGGGAACTCCTACGAGCAGTACTTC. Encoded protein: CASRTSGNSYEQYF.

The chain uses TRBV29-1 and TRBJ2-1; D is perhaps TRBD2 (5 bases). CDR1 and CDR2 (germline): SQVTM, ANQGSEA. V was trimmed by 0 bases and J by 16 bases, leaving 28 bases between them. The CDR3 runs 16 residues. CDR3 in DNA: TGCAGCGTTGAAGATCAGCATTACAGCCTTATGGGCGAGGGATTCTTC. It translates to CSVEDQHYSLMGEGFF.

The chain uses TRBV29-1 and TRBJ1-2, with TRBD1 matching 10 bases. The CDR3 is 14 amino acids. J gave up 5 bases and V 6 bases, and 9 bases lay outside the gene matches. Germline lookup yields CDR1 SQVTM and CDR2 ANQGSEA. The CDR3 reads CSVPFDRGLYGYTF. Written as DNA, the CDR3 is TGCAGCGTGCCATTTGACAGGGGGCTATATGGCTACACCTTC. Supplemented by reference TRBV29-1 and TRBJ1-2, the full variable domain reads SAVISQKPSRDICQRGTSLTIQCQVDSQVTMMFWYRQQPGQSLTLIATANQGSEATYESGFVIDKFPISRPNLTFSTLTVSNMSPEDSSIYLCSVPFDRGLYGYTFGSGTRLTVV.

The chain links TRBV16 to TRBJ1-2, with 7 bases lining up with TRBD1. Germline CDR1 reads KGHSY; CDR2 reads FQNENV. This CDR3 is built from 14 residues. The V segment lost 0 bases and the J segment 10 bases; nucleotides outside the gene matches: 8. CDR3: CASSQSSGQTAYTF. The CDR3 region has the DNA TGTGCCAGCAGCCAATCATCGGGACAGACGGCCTACACCTTC.

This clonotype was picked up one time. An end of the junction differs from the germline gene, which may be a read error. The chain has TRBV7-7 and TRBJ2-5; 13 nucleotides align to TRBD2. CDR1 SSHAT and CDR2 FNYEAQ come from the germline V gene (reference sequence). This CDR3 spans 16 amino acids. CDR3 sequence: CASSSLAGGFQETQYF. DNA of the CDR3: TGTGCTAGCAGCTCACTAGCGGGGGGGTTCCAAGAGACCCAGTACTTC.

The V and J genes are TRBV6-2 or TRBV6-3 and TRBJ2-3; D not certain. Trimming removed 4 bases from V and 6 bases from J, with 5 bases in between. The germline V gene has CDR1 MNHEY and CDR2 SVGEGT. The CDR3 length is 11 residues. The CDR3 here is CASSLGDTQYF. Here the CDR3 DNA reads TGTGCCAGCAGTTTGGGGGATACGCAGTATTTT.

For the CDR3, the DNA is TGTGCCAGCAGTGACCAGGTCTACAATGAGCAGTTCTTC. It codes for CASSDQVYNEQFF. This chain connects TRBV6-4 to TRBJ2-1; no firm D call. The germline V gene has CDR1 MRHNA and CDR2 SNTAGT. Trimming removed 2 bases at V and 3 bases at J, with 5 bases between. The CDR3 consists of 13 residues.

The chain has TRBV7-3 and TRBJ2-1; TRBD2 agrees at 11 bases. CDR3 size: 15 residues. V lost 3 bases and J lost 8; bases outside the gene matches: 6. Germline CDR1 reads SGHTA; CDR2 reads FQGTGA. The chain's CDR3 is CASSFLAGGRDEQFF. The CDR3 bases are TGTGCCAGCAGCTTCCTAGCGGGGGGTAGGGATGAGCAGTTCTTC.

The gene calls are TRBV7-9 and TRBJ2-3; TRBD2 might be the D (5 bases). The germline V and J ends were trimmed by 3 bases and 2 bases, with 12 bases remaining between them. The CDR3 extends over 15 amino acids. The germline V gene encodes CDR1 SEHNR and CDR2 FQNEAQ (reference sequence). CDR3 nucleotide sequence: TGTGCCAGCAGCTTCGCCAGCGGAAACACAGATACGCAGTATTTT. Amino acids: CASSFASGNTDTQYF.

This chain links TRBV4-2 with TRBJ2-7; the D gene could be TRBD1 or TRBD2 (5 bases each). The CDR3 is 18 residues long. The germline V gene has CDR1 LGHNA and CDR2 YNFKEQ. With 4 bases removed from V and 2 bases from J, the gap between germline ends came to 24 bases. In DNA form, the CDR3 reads TGTGCCAGCAGCCGGAAATCCCTAAGGGCAGGGAGTCCCTACGAGCAGTACTTC. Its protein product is CASSRKSLRAGSPYEQYF.

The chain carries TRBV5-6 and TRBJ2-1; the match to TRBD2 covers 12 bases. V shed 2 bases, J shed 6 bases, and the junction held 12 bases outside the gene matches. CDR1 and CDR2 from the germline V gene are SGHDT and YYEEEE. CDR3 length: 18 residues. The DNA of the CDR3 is TGTGCCAGCAGCTTCCGGACTAGCGGGAAGGGGGGTCCCAATGAGCAGTTCTTC. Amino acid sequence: CASSFRTSGKGGPNEQFF.

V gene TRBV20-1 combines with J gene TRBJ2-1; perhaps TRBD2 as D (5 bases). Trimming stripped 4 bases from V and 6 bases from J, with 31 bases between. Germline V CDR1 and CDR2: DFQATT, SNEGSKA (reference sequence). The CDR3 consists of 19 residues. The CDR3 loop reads CSATNPRPVREQRGNEQFF. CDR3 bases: TGCAGTGCTACCAACCCCCGCCCCGTCCGGGAACAACGGGGCAATGAGCAGTTCTTC.

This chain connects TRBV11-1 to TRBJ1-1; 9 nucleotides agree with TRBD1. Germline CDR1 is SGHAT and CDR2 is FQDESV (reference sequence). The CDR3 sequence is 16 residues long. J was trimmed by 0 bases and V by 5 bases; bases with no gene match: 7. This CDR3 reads CASSPTGTGLNTEAFF. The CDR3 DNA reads TGTGCCAGCAGCCCGACCGGGACAGGGTTGAACACTGAAGCTTTCTTT.

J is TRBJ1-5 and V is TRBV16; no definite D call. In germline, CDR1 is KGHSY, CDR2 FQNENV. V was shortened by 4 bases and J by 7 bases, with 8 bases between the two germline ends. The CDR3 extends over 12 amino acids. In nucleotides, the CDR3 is TGTGCCAGCAGCCCCAGGAGCCAGCCCCAGCATTTT. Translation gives CASSPRSQPQHF.

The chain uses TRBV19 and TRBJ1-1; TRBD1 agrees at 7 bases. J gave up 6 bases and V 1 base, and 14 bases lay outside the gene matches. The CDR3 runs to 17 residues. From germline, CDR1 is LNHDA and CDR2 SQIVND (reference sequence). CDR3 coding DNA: TGTGCCAGTAGTATAGTATTCGCACAGGGGACGATCTCTGAAGCTTTCTTT. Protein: CASSIVFAQGTISEAFF.

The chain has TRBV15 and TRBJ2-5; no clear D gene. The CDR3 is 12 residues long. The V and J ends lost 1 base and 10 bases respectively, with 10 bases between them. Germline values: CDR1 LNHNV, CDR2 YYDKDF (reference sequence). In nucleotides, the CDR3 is TGTGCCACCAGCAGAGTTGGCCGTCTCCAGTACTTC. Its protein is CATSRVGRLQYF.

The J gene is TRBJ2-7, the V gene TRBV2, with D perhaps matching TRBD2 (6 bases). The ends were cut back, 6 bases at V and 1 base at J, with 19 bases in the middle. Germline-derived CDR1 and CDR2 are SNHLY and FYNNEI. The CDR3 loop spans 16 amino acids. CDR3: CASSSPREDPSYEQYF. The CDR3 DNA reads TGTGCCAGCAGCTCCCCGAGGGAGGACCCGTCCTACGAGCAGTACTTC.

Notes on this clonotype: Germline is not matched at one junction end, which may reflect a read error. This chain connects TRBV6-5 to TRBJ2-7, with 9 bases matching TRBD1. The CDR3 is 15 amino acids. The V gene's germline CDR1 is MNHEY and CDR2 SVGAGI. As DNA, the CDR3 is TGTGTCAGCAGTCTTCCCGGACAGGGGAACTACGAGCAGTACTTC. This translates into CVSSLPGQGNYEQYF.

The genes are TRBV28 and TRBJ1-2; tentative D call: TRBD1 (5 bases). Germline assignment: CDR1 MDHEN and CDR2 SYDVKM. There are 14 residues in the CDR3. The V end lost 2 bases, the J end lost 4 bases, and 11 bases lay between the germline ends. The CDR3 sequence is CASSLTRGVYGYTF. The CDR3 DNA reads TGTGCCAGCAGTTTAACTAGGGGAGTCTATGGCTACACCTTC.

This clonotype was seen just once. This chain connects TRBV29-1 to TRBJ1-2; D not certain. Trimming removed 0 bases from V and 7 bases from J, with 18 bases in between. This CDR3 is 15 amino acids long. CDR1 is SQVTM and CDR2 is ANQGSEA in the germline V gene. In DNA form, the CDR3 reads TGCAGCGTTGAAGATGCGGGAGGACTCGCTGGTGGCTACACCTTC. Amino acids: CSVEDAGGLAGGYTF.

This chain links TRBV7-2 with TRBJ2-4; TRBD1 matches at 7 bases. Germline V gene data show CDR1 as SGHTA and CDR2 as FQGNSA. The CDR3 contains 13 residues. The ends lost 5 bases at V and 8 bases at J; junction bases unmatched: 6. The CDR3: CASSKPDRDIQYF. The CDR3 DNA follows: TGTGCCAGCAGCAAGCCCGACAGGGACATTCAGTACTTC.

This CDR3 is CASCHGGGGAEETQYF. CDR3 coding DNA: TGTGCCAGCTGTCATGGGGGGGGCGGGGCTGAAGAGACCCAGTACTTC. The rearrangement uses TRBV6-1 and TRBJ2-5, with D possibly being TRBD2 (7 bases). Trimming left V 8 bases short and J 3 bases short, with 22 bases between. The CDR3 has 16 residues. Germline V gene lookup returns CDR1 MNHNS and CDR2 SASEGT.

The CDR3: CSARGFATNEKLFF. DNA for the CDR3: TGCAGTGCTAGGGGCTTTGCAACTAATGAAAAACTGTTTTTT. This chain joins TRBV20-1 and TRBJ1-4; unclear D gene. Germline loops: CDR1 DFQATT, CDR2 SNEGSKA (reference sequence). CDR3 size: 14 residues. With 3 bases removed from V and 0 bases from J, the gap between germline ends came to 8 bases.

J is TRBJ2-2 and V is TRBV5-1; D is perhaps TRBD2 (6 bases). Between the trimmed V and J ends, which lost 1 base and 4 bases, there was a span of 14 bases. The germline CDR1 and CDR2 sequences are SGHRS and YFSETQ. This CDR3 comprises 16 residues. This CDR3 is CASSLLGGRSTGELFF. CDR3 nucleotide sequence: TGCGCCAGCAGCTTGCTTGGGGGGAGGAGCACCGGGGAGCTGTTTTTT.

CDR3 loop: CASSQGNTEAFF. Written as DNA, the CDR3 is TGTGCCAGCAGCCAGGGGAACACTGAAGCTTTCTTT. This chain joins TRBV3-1 and TRBJ1-1; D is unresolved. The V gene lost 3 bases and the J gene lost 1 base, with 3 bases spanning the gap. The CDR3 runs 12 residues. CDR1 is LGHDT, CDR2 YNNKEL, per germline (reference sequence).

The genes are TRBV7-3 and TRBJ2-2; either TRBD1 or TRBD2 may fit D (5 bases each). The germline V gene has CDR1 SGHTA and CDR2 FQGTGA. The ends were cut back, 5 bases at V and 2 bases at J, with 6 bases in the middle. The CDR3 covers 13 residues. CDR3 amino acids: CASSRDNTGELFF. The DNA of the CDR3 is TGTGCCAGCAGCCGGGACAACACCGGGGAGCTGTTTTTT.

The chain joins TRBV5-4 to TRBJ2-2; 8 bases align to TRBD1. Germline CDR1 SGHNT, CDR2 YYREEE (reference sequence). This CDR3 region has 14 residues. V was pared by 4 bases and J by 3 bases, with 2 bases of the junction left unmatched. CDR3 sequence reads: CASSDRGYTGELFF. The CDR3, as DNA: TGTGCCAGCAGCGACAGGGGTTACACCGGGGAGCTGTTTTTT. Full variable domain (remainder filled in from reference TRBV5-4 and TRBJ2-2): ETGVTQSPTHLIKTRGQQVTLRCSSQSGHNTVSWYQQALGQGPQFIFQYYREEENGRGNFPPRFSGLQFPNYSSELNVNALELDDSALYLCASSDRGYTGELFFGEGSRLTVL.

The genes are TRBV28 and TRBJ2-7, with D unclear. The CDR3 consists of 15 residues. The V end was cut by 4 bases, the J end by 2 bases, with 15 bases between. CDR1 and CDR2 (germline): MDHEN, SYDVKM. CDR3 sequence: CASSSTAPKPYEQYF. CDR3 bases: TGTGCCAGCAGTTCAACAGCCCCAAAGCCCTACGAGCAGTACTTC.

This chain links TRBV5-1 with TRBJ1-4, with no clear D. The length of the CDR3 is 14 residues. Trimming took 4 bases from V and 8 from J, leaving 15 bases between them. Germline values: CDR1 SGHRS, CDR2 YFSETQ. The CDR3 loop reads CASSGRENNEKLFF. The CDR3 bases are TGCGCCAGCAGCGGGCGGGAGAACAACGAAAAACTGTTTTTT. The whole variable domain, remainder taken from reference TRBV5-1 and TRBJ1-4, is KAGVTQTPRYLIKTRGQQVTLSCSPISGHRSVSWYQQTPGQGLQFLFEYFSETQRNKGNFPGRFSGRQFSNSRSEMNVSTLELGDSALYLCASSGRENNEKLFFGSGTQLSVL.